This TCR beta chain was sequenced for a study of blood T cells in healthy people across ages. The authors ran a second PCR of about 7 to 12 cycles using a sample-barcoded 5' primer and a J-beta primer mix. In TCRdb, the 5' RACE reads were re-called with MiXCR into one record per CDR3 protein. In the table there are roughly 2 million distinct CDR3 sequences, around half of which are singletons. Whole-study findings and limits: Estimates drawn from one million T cells were deemed to understate diversity. For the donors, CMV status was unknown and possibly confounded expanded clonotype changes.

About this clonotype: Its antigen remains unidentified.

The receptor comes from a woman in her thirties or forties in good health. Sequenced material: blood.

CDR3: CASSPADRIYNEQFF. The CDR3 nucleotides are TGTGCCAGCTCACCTGCGGACAGAATATACAATGAGCAGTTCTTC. V gene TRBV18 combines with J gene TRBJ2-1; tentatively, D is TRBD1 (6 bases). Germline V gene data show CDR1 as KGHSH and CDR2 as LQKENI. V was trimmed by 3 bases and J by 4 bases, leaving 13 bases between them. This CDR3 region has 15 residues.